Presented here are 23 T cell receptor beta chains from one specimen sequenced in a study of shared clonotypes between healthy human individuals. The assay was immunoSEQ multiplex PCR, and TCRdb's table has in-frame clones only and misses some. This sample yields 490,000 or so clones, of which roughly four fifths are seen a single time; approximately 13% belongs to the top ten. Sequenced material: PBMCs. These receptors were taken from a woman in her thirties or forties in good health. Some clones in this sample may be carry-over from other donors' samples.

CDR3 sequence (DNA): TGTGCCAAGGCACTAGCGGGAGAGGGTATCTACGAGCAGTACTTC. Its translation: CAKALAGEGIYEQYF. The rearrangement uses TRBV7-7 and TRBJ2-7, with 11 bases fitting TRBD2. The length of the CDR3 is 15 residues. Per germline, CDR1 SSHAT and CDR2 FNYEAQ (reference sequence). V lost 10 bases to trimming and J lost 3 bases; unmatched junction nucleotides: 11.

The chain has TRBV28 and TRBJ1-4, with a tentative D call TRBD1 (5 bases). The CDR3 runs to 13 residues. V dropped 6 bases and J dropped 5 bases, with 10 bases sitting between them. Germline loops: CDR1 MDHEN, CDR2 SYDVKM. CDR3 sequence reads: CASRRGPNEKLFF. In DNA form, the CDR3 reads TGTGCCAGCAGACGGGGACCAAATGAAAAACTGTTTTTT.

V gene TRBV7-3 combines with J gene TRBJ2-7; D is uncertain. V was cut by 2 bases and J by 3 bases, with 8 bases left in between. Germline CDR1 is SGHTA and CDR2 is FQGTGA. This CDR3 has 13 residues. CDR3 loop: CASSLAPYYEQYF. In nucleotides, the CDR3 is TGTGCCAGCAGCTTAGCCCCATACTACGAGCAGTACTTC.

The chain is built from TRBV7-9 and TRBJ2-3, with 7 positions matching TRBD2. The V and J ends lost 5 bases and 0 bases, in that order; junction bases with no gene match: 2. The CDR3 sequence is 14 residues long. The germline V gene has CDR1 SEHNR and CDR2 FQNEAQ (reference sequence). CDR3 amino acids: CASSRAGSTDTQYF. The CDR3 bases are TGTGCCAGCAGCAGAGCGGGAAGCACAGATACGCAGTATTTT.

The V call is TRBV10-3, the J call TRBJ2-3, with D unclear. V lost 1 base and J lost 0, with 8 bases in between. The CDR3 covers 15 residues. Germline CDR1 ENHRY, CDR2 SYGVKD. CDR3 in DNA: TGTGCCATCAGTGAGTATCTGGCAAGCACAGATACGCAGTATTTT. Translated, it gives CAISEYLASTDTQYF.

The genes are TRBV5-1 and TRBJ2-7; either TRBD1 or TRBD2 may supply D (6 bases each). V was trimmed by 4 bases and J by 2 bases, leaving 16 bases between them. Germline CDR1 reads SGHRS; CDR2 reads YFSETQ. This CDR3 contains 15 residues. DNA of the CDR3: TGCGCCAGCAGCATCCTAACCGGGGGCGCCTACGAGCAGTACTTC. Its translation: CASSILTGGAYEQYF.

The chain combines TRBV5-1 with TRBJ2-7; 14 bases match TRBD2. Germline V gene lookup returns CDR1 SGHRS and CDR2 YFSETQ. J lost 0 bases, V lost 4 bases, and 9 bases had no gene match. The CDR3 is made up of 18 amino acids. DNA for the CDR3: TGCGCCAGCAGCCCTGGACTAGCGGGAGGCCCAAGCTCCTACGAGCAGTACTTC. Translation gives CASSPGLAGGPSSYEQYF.

The V gene is TRBV5-1, the J gene TRBJ1-1, with 7 bases fitting TRBD1. J lost 3 bases, V lost 3 bases, and 8 bases had no gene match. The CDR3 spans 15 residues. The germline V gene encodes CDR1 SGHRS and CDR2 YFSETQ. CDR3 sequence: CASSWSGTVDTEAFF. For the CDR3, the DNA is TGCGCCAGCAGCTGGTCCGGGACAGTGGACACTGAAGCTTTCTTT.

V usage is TRBV18 and J usage is TRBJ2-2, with 16 nucleotides matching TRBD2. The CDR3 extends over 18 amino acids. CDR1 is KGHSH, CDR2 LQKENI, per germline. V lost 0 bases to trimming and J lost 4 bases; unmatched junction nucleotides: 2. CDR3: CASSPPGLAGGSTGELFF. The CDR3 DNA reads as TGTGCCAGCTCACCACCGGGACTAGCGGGAGGGAGCACCGGGGAGCTGTTTTTT.

The CDR3 here is CASSRRWSRGVKPQHF. The CDR3 region has the DNA TGTGCCAGCAGCCGACGGTGGAGCAGGGGCGTAAAGCCCCAGCATTTT. J is TRBJ1-5 and V is TRBV7-9; weak D call: TRBD1 (6 bases). Germline CDR1 is SEHNR and CDR2 is FQNEAQ (reference sequence). There are 16 residues in the CDR3. Trimming cost V 5 bases and J 8 bases, with 22 bases left between them.

On this clone itself: Within the sample, other DNA sequences also encode this same CDR3. The J gene is TRBJ2-7, the V gene TRBV19, with 13 bases aligning to TRBD2. The CDR3 spans 15 residues. Trimming took 4 bases from V and 4 from J; bases not matched to a gene: 4. Germline V gives CDR1 LNHDA, CDR2 SQIVND (reference sequence). CDR3 amino acids: CASSTRTSGSYEQYF. The CDR3 nucleotides are TGTGCCAGTAGTACACGGACTAGCGGGAGTTACGAGCAGTACTTC.

The chain links TRBV7-2 to TRBJ2-5; no clear D gene. The ends were cut back, 5 bases at V and 5 bases at J, with 15 bases in the middle. The V gene's germline CDR1 is SGHTA and CDR2 FQGNSA. This CDR3 spans 14 amino acids. CDR3 loop: CASSDPGRRETQYF. Written as DNA, the CDR3 is TGTGCCAGCAGCGACCCAGGCCGCCGTGAGACCCAGTACTTC.

This rearrangement joins TRBV27 to TRBJ2-1, with D perhaps matching TRBD2 (5 bases). This CDR3 is 14 amino acids long. The germline gives CDR1 MNHEY, CDR2 SMNVEV (reference sequence). V shed 0 bases and J shed 15 bases, with 18 bases lying between them. CDR3 DNA: TGTGCCAGCAGTTTATCCCTAACTAGTTTTAGGGCGTTCTTC. Amino acid sequence: CASSLSLTSFRAFF.

This chain links TRBV27 with TRBJ2-3; perhaps D is TRBD1 or TRBD2 (6 bases each). Germline CDR1 is MNHEY and CDR2 is SMNVEV (reference sequence). V was clipped by 3 bases and J by 4 bases, with 20 bases between them. There are 17 residues in the CDR3. CDR3 region: CASSLGGWQGAADTQYF. In DNA form, the CDR3 reads TGTGCCAGCAGTTTGGGGGGCTGGCAGGGAGCCGCAGATACGCAGTATTTT.

J is TRBJ1-5 and V is TRBV5-1, with D unclear. Per the germline V gene, CDR1 is SGHRS and CDR2 is YFSETQ. V gave up 0 bases and J gave up 5 bases, with 9 bases separating them. CDR3 length: 14 amino acids. The CDR3 DNA reads as TGCGCCAGCAGCTTGGAAGGGTCCGATCAGCCCCAGCATTTT. Amino acids: CASSLEGSDQPQHF.

This rearrangement joins TRBV11-3 to TRBJ1-1; D is unresolved. The CDR3 is 13 residues long. Germline values: CDR1 SGHNT, CDR2 YENEEA. V lost 0 bases to trimming and J lost 5 bases, with 7 bases between them. The CDR3 nucleotides are TGTGCCAGCAGCTTAGAAGTAGCGACTGAAGCTTTCTTT. Translated: CASSLEVATEAFF.

The chain links TRBV5-1 to TRBJ2-7; 11 bases map to TRBD2. This CDR3 is built from 15 residues. Trimming at V came to 6 bases and at J to 2 bases, leaving 7 bases not matched to a gene. The germline gives CDR1 SGHRS, CDR2 YFSETQ. CDR3 region: CASTVGLAATYEQYF. Written as DNA, the CDR3 is TGCGCCAGCACCGTGGGACTAGCGGCAACCTACGAGCAGTACTTC.

This chain's CDR3 is CASSPLPADSGNTIYF. CDR3 nucleotides: TGTGCCAGCTCACCCCTGCCGGCCGACTCTGGAAACACCATATATTTT. The rearrangement links TRBV18 to TRBJ1-3; unclear D gene. V lost 3 bases and J 0 bases, leaving 12 bases between the germline ends. The CDR3 loop spans 16 amino acids. Per the germline V gene, CDR1 is KGHSH and CDR2 is LQKENI.

This clone was counted a few times. The V call is TRBV2, the J call TRBJ2-3; no clear D gene. CDR1 and CDR2 from the germline V gene are SNHLY and FYNNEI. V dropped 0 bases and J dropped 3 bases, with 7 bases sitting between them. This CDR3 contains 14 residues. CDR3 sequence reads: CASSEALTTDTQYF. Here the CDR3 DNA reads TGTGCCAGCAGTGAAGCGCTTACTACAGATACGCAGTATTTT.

This sequence joins TRBV15 and TRBJ2-7; perhaps TRBD1 as D (5 bases). Per the germline V gene, CDR1 is LNHNV and CDR2 is YYDKDF (reference sequence). The CDR3 is 16 amino acids. The V end lost 3 bases, the J end lost 2 bases, and 17 bases lay between the germline ends. The CDR3 reads CATSRVQAGFTYEQYF. In DNA form, the CDR3 reads TGTGCCACCAGCAGGGTGCAGGCAGGGTTCACCTACGAGCAGTACTTC.

This clone was seen a single time. The chain joins TRBV7-9 to TRBJ1-1, with 7 positions matching TRBD1. V lost 5 bases and J lost 4; bases outside the gene matches: 7. CDR3 length: 14 amino acids. The germline V gene has CDR1 SEHNR and CDR2 FQNEAQ (reference sequence). CDR3 loop: CASSPRTGITEAFF. DNA of the CDR3: TGTGCCAGCAGCCCAAGGACAGGTATCACTGAAGCTTTCTTT.

The chain couples TRBV27 to TRBJ2-5; maybe TRBD2 (6 bases). The last part of the DNA fits TRBJ2-7 better; the J call may be wrong. The CDR3 sequence is 13 residues long. Germline V CDR1 and CDR2: MNHEY, SMNVEV (reference sequence). CDR3 in amino acids: CASRRDLTYEQYF. In nucleotides, the CDR3 is TGTGCCAGCAGGCGGGACTTAACCTACGAGCAGTACTTC.

There are a few counts of this clone. The chain recombines TRBV18 with TRBJ1-4, with D maybe TRBD1 (5 bases). The V and J ends lost 2 bases and 8 bases respectively, with 21 bases between them. The CDR3 totals 17 residues. From germline, CDR1 is KGHSH and CDR2 LQKENI. Here the CDR3 reads CASSPNSLGGEGEKLFF. CDR3 nucleotide sequence: TGTGCCAGCTCACCAAACAGCCTCGGGGGGGAAGGCGAAAAACTGTTTTTT. The whole variable domain, filled in from reference TRBV18 and TRBJ1-4, reads NAGVMQNPRHLVRRRGQEARLRCSPMKGHSHVYWYRQLPEEGLKFMVYLQKENIIDESGMPKERFSAEFPKEGPSILRIQQVVRGDSAAYFCASSPNSLGGEGEKLFFGSGTQLSVL.